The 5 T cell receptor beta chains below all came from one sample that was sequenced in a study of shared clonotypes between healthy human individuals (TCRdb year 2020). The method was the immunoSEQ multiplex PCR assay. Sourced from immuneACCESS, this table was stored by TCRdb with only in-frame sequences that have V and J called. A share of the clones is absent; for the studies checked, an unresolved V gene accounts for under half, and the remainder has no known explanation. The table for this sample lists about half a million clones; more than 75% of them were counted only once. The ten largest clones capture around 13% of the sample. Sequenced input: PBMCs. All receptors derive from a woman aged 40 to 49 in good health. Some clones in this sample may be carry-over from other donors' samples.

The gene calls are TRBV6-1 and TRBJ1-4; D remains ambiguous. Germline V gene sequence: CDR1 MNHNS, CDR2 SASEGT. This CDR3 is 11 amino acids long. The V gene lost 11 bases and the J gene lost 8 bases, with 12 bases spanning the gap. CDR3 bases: TGTGCCGGACGGAACCAAGAAAAACTGTTTTTT. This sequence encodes CAGRNQEKLFF.

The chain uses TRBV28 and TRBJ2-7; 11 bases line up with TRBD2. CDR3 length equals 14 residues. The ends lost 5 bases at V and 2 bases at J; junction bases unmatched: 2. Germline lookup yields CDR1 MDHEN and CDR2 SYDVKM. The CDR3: CASSPGLAAYEQYF. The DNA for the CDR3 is TGTGCCAGCAGTCCGGGACTAGCGGCCTACGAGCAGTACTTC.

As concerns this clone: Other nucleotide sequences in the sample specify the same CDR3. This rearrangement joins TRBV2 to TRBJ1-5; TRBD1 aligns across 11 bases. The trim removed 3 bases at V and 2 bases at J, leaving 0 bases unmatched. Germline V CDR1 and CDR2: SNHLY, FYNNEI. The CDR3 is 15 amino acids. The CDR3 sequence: CASSEGQGGNQPQHF. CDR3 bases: TGTGCCAGCAGTGAGGGACAGGGGGGCAATCAGCCCCAGCATTTT.

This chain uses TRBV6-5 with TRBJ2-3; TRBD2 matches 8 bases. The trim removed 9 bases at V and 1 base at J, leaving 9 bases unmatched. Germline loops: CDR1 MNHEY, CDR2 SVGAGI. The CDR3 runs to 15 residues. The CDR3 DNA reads TGTGCCAGTACTAGGGGTAGCGGGGGCACAGATACGCAGTATTTT. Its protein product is CASTRGSGGTDTQYF.

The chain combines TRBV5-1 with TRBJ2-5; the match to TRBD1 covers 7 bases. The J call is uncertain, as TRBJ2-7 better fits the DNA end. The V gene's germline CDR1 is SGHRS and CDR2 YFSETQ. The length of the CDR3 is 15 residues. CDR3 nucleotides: TGCGCCAGCAGCTACGGGACAGCACCTATCTACGAGCAGTACTTC. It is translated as CASSYGTAPIYEQYF.